This TCR beta chain derives from a study of shared clonotypes between healthy human individuals. Naive CD8 cells comprised CD45RO-negative, CCR7-positively selected cells, excluding terminally differentiated effector memory CD45RA+ cells. Donors comprised healthy HIV-negative adults lacking recent acute infections or vaccinations. Generated by immunoSEQ multiplex PCR, the TCRdb table keeps only in-frame clones and is missing some. This table holds roughly 2.1 million clones, approximately 94% found once. The CDR3 extends over 12 amino acids. Deletions cut 4 bases from V and 7 bases from J, with 11 bases between. In germline, CDR1 is SGHTA, CDR2 FQGNSA.

Sequencing input: naive CD8+ T cells from PBMCs. The rearrangement uses TRBV7-2 and TRBJ2-7; D ambiguous. The sequence was obtained from a young man in good health. Some clones in this sample may be carry-over from other donors' samples. CDR3 nucleotide sequence: TGTGCCAGCAGCTCCGTGTTACAAGAGCAGTACTTC. This codes for CASSSVLQEQYF.